These T cell receptor beta chains were read from a single sample in a study of blood T cell repertoires in COVID-19. Sequenced by immunoSEQ multiplex PCR; TCRdb stores in-frame clones only, minus some. The sample yields 55,000 or so clones, around 85% seen once. Input material: peripheral blood. Receptor source: a human donor in a cohort sampled during active COVID-19. Each CDR3 is given without its conserved first and last residue. D genes are given only for firm matches.

v_call: TRBV29-1; d_call: TRBD2; cdr3_aa: SVAGLREASYNEQF
v_call: TRBV28; d_call: TRBD2; cdr3_aa: ASSSGGATAKNIQY
v_call: TRBV5-4; d_call: NA; cdr3_aa: ASSWIPSREQF
v_call: TRBV28; d_call: NA; cdr3_aa: ASTQGREETQY
v_call: TRBV5-1; d_call: NA; cdr3_aa: ASSFQPQPQVGQF
v_call: TRBV19; d_call: NA; cdr3_aa: ASYSSSVLNTGELF
v_call: TRBV19; d_call: TRBD1; cdr3_aa: ASSTDRGLGQPQH
v_call: TRBV18; d_call: NA; cdr3_aa: ASSPPGINYGYT
v_call: TRBV7-9; d_call: NA; cdr3_aa: ASATASSYEQY
v_call: TRBV11-1; d_call: NA; cdr3_aa: ASSLGRGGRYTEAF
v_call: TRBV2; d_call: NA; cdr3_aa: ASSSGRGGWGT
v_call: TRBV3-1/TRBV3-2; d_call: TRBD2; cdr3_aa: ASSLLYASGRVQNTGELF
v_call: TRBV28; d_call: TRBD1; cdr3_aa: ASRHSPTGGGQVGSNQPQH
v_call: TRBV5-1; d_call: TRBD1; cdr3_aa: ASSLVGTGSYEQY
v_call: TRBV4-3; d_call: NA; cdr3_aa: ASSQDRWGGVSYGYT
v_call: TRBV7-3; d_call: TRBD2; cdr3_aa: ASSRGLAYTDTQY
v_call: TRBV7-6; d_call: TRBD1; cdr3_aa: ASSLVPRTGPTEAF
v_call: TRBV6-4; d_call: TRBD2; cdr3_aa: ASSEEAGGPYNEQF
v_call: TRBV5-1; d_call: NA; cdr3_aa: ASSLGIFGRGGETQY
v_call: TRBV18; d_call: NA; cdr3_aa: ASSTAPSTDTQY
v_call: TRBV19; d_call: NA; cdr3_aa: ASSTGGGTQY
v_call: TRBV5-1; d_call: TRBD2; cdr3_aa: ASSWSTTSGGTYEQY
v_call: TRBV18; d_call: NA; cdr3_aa: ASSPNEGPREKLF
v_call: TRBV4-1; d_call: NA; cdr3_aa: ASSQAPRRRPTEQETQY
v_call: TRBV19; d_call: TRBD1; cdr3_aa: ASSQRTGWNEQF
v_call: TRBV29-1; d_call: NA; cdr3_aa: SGTTGRGSEAF
v_call: TRBV28; d_call: NA; cdr3_aa: ASSPSSGGYTEAF
v_call: TRBV5-1; d_call: TRBD1; cdr3_aa: ASVQGASTGELF
v_call: TRBV11-2; d_call: NA; cdr3_aa: ASSWAGSGTDTQY
v_call: TRBV18; d_call: NA; cdr3_aa: ASSPLDRNYGYT
v_call: TRBV19; d_call: NA; cdr3_aa: ASSIGEANQPQH
v_call: TRBV5-6; d_call: NA; cdr3_aa: ASSFTAYGYT
v_call: TRBV28; d_call: TRBD2; cdr3_aa: AATSAYEQY
v_call: TRBV20-1; d_call: NA; cdr3_aa: SGEGDYEQY
v_call: TRBV3-1/TRBV3-2; d_call: TRBD2; cdr3_aa: ASSRKTSGRSGYEQY
v_call: TRBV2; d_call: TRBD2; cdr3_aa: ASSDTSGRGDNEQF
v_call: TRBV27; d_call: TRBD1; cdr3_aa: ASKLGQGAQPQH
v_call: TRBV10-1; d_call: NA; cdr3_aa: ASSDRGRTGELF
v_call: TRBV18; d_call: TRBD1; cdr3_aa: ASSPQGATEAF
v_call: TRBV7-3; d_call: NA; cdr3_aa: ASSSRLRDTQY
v_call: TRBV7-2; d_call: TRBD2; cdr3_aa: ASSLPSGGVSGTDTQY
v_call: TRBV6-2/TRBV6-3; d_call: TRBD1; cdr3_aa: ASSYDRVSTEAF
v_call: TRBV29-1; d_call: TRBD1; cdr3_aa: SVWDSYEQY
v_call: TRBV4-3; d_call: NA; cdr3_aa: ASSQAGVEDTQY
v_call: TRBV6-2/TRBV6-3; d_call: TRBD1; cdr3_aa: ASSPTPDRPVNEQF
v_call: TRBV7-3; d_call: TRBD2; cdr3_aa: ASSLFIREGRVREQF
v_call: TRBV7-9; d_call: TRBD1; cdr3_aa: ASSPRPGQLSYEQY
v_call: TRBV5-4; d_call: NA; cdr3_aa: ASSSYLGSYEQY
v_call: TRBV29-1; d_call: NA; cdr3_aa: SGGGGQGTDEQY
v_call: TRBV27; d_call: NA; cdr3_aa: ASSDPGMNTEAF